The rows below give T cell receptor beta chains drawn from one sample of a study of response to subunit inactivated influenza vaccine. TCRdb passed the RT-PCR reads through MiXCR, listing each CDR3 protein once. Altogether 150,000 to 200,000 distinct CDR3 sequences are present, approximately 12% being singletons, with the ten largest covering 25% to 30%. These data also featured in a second study, about T cells expressing NK-cell markers.

Source: CD8+ T cells sorted from PBMCs, taken 11 to 12 days after vaccination. The receptors were gathered from a man aged 45-60 years who received an inactivated influenza vaccine. CDR3s include the opening cysteine and the closing phenylalanine or tryptophan. A D gene is named only where the DNA matches it firmly. A clone size is listed for some rows: how often the clone was seen (once, few, many), or a class if it is expanded.

>TRBV5-1|TRBD2|many|15|TRBJ2-7
CASRPWAGDYYEQYF
TGCGCCAGCAGACCCTGGGCGGGGGATTACTACGAGCAGTACTTC
>TRBV30|-|-|13|TRBJ2-1
CASDPVAGNEQFF
TGTGCCTCCGACCCGGTGGCCGGGAATGAGCAGTTCTTC
>TRBV28|-|-|14|TRBJ2-7
CDSSLFGGAYEQYF
TGTGACAGCAGTTTATTTGGCGGAGCCTACGAGCAGTACTTC
>TRBV29-1|TRBD2|-|15|TRBJ2-2
CSGGGPGENTGELFF
TGCAGCGGGGGAGGGCCGGGAGAGAACACCGGGGAGCTGTTTTTT
>TRBV11-2|-|many|11|TRBJ2-1
CASSLREKSVF
TGTGCCAGCAGCCTTAGGGAGAAATCGGTCTTC
>TRBV27|TRBD2|-|15|TRBJ2-5
CASSWGTSRQETQYF
TGTGCCAGCAGTTGGGGGACTAGCAGACAAGAGACCCAGTACTTC
>TRBV6-7|TRBD1|-|16|TRBJ2-2
CASTTEDRTNTGELFF
TGTGCCAGCACTACCGAGGACAGGACGAACACCGGGGAGCTGTTTTTT
>TRBV20-1|TRBD2|-|14|TRBJ2-5
CSADGGGASETQYF
TGCAGTGCTGATGGCGGGGGGGCCTCGGAGACCCAGTACTTC
>TRBV4-1|-|-|13|TRBJ2-7
CASSPGEAYEQYF
TGCGCCAGCAGTCCCGGGGAGGCCTACGAGCAGTACTTC
>TRBV7-8|-|-|15|TRBJ2-7
CASSSPTVLAYEQYF
TGTGCCAGCAGCTCACCGACAGTTTTGGCCTACGAGCAGTACTTC
>TRBV19|-|-|14|TRBJ2-7
CASSIQGLSYEQYF
TGTGCCAGTAGTATACAGGGCCTTTCCTACGAGCAGTACTTC
>TRBV14|-|few|15|TRBJ2-3
CASSYLGPDTDTQYF
TGTGCCAGCAGCTACCTGGGGCCCGACACAGATACGCAGTATTTT
>TRBV29-1|TRBD2|-|16|TRBJ2-1
CSVEPVTSGVGNEQFF
TGCAGCGTTGAACCCGTGACTAGCGGGGTCGGCAATGAGCAGTTCTTC
>TRBV24-1|-|few|16|TRBJ1-2
CATSDPGTPTRYGYTF
TGTGCCACCAGTGACCCCGGGACACCCACGCGCTATGGCTACACCTTC
>TRBV6-2/TRBV6-3|-|few|13|TRBJ2-7
CASTLPSHYEQYF
TGTGCCAGCACCCTCCCCTCCCACTACGAGCAGTACTTC
>TRBV12-3/TRBV12-4|-|many|15|TRBJ2-3
CASSFSRDPTDTQYF
TGTGCCAGCAGTTTCAGCAGGGACCCCACAGATACGCAGTATTTT
>TRBV5-6|-|-|17|TRBJ1-1
CASTVRSGAVMNTEAFF
TGTGCCAGCACCGTCAGGTCAGGGGCTGTCATGAACACTGAAGCTTTCTTT
>TRBV11-2|-|-|14|TRBJ2-1
CASSATGVRNEQFF
TGTGCCAGCAGCGCGACGGGTGTACGGAATGAGCAGTTCTTC
>TRBV29-1|-|-|11|TRBJ1-2
CSVETRGGYTF
TGCAGCGTTGAAACAAGGGGGGGCTACACCTTC
>TRBV12-3/TRBV12-4|-|few|12|TRBJ2-3
CASSSPGGTQYF
TGTGCCAGCAGTTCGCCAGGAGGTACGCAGTATTTT
>TRBV6-5|-|few|15|TRBJ2-2
CASSYSMKGSGELFF
TGTGCCAGCAGTTACTCGATGAAGGGGAGCGGGGAGCTGTTTTTT
>TRBV4-3|TRBD1|-|13|TRBJ1-2
CASSPWTGYGYTF
TGCGCCAGCAGCCCGTGGACAGGGTATGGCTACACCTTC
>TRBV5-6|-|-|15|TRBJ1-5
CASSFGVGSNQPQHF
TGTGCCAGCAGCTTTGGGGTGGGATCAAATCAGCCCCAGCATTTT
>TRBV6-2/TRBV6-3|-|-|14|TRBJ2-1
CASSYSRWGNEQFF
TGTGCCAGCAGTTACTCGAGATGGGGCAATGAGCAGTTCTTC
>TRBV28|TRBD2|-|17|TRBJ2-1
CASSSLAGAPSYNEQFF
TGTGCCAGCAGTAGCCTAGCGGGAGCCCCATCCTACAATGAGCAGTTCTTC
>TRBV21-1|-|few|15|TRBJ1-6
CASSNELRSNSPLHF
TGTGCCAGCAGCAATGAGTTGCGGAGTAATTCACCCCTCCACTTT
>TRBV4-1|-|few|15|TRBJ2-1
CASSQTLHELNEQFF
TGCGCCAGCAGCCAAACCTTACATGAACTTAATGAGCAGTTCTTC
>TRBV10-3|TRBD2|few|18|TRBJ2-2
CAIRGGKHLAGVSGELFF
TGTGCCATCAGAGGGGGGAAACATTTAGCGGGAGTTTCCGGGGAGCTGTTTTTT
>TRBV4-3|-|-|17|TRBJ1-1
CASSQDEVGLGYTEAFF
TGCGCCAGCAGCCAAGATGAGGTCGGGCTGGGGTACACTGAAGCTTTCTTT
>TRBV7-9|TRBD2|few|16|TRBJ2-1
CASSKTSGGQRDEQFF
TGTGCCAGCAGCAAAACTAGCGGGGGGCAAAGGGATGAGCAGTTCTTC
>TRBV12-3/TRBV12-4|-|few|13|TRBJ2-2
CASSRIVTGELFF
TGTGCCAGCAGCCGGATCGTTACCGGGGAGCTGTTTTTT
>TRBV27|TRBD2|-|14|TRBJ2-3
CASSPAGVTDTQYF
TGTGCCAGCAGTCCAGCGGGGGTAACAGATACGCAGTATTTT
>TRBV29-1|-|-|16|TRBJ2-2
CSAEGLWGRGTGELFF
TGCAGCGCCGAAGGTTTATGGGGGAGAGGCACCGGGGAGCTGTTTTTT
>TRBV7-7|-|-|19|TRBJ2-2
CASSLAPGGPGWATGELFF
TGTGCTAGCAGCTTAGCGCCCGGCGGACCAGGGTGGGCCACCGGGGAGCTGTTTTTT
>TRBV6-5|-|few|12|TRBJ2-7
CASRGGPLEQYF
TGTGCCAGCCGTGGGGGGCCACTCGAGCAGTACTTC
>TRBV15|-|few|15|TRBJ2-5
CATSRDGSGSETQYF
TGTGCCACCAGCAGAGATGGGTCCGGGAGTGAGACCCAGTACTTC
>TRBV5-1|TRBD2|-|15|TRBJ2-3
CASSLGGRAPDTQYF
TGCGCCAGCAGCTTGGGGGGGAGGGCCCCAGATACGCAGTATTTT
>TRBV25-1|-|few|13|TRBJ1-2
CASSAIGTAFYTF
TGTGCCAGCAGTGCCATCGGGACGGCCTTTTACACCTTC
>TRBV5-5|-|-|12|TRBJ1-1
CASGSVNTEAFF
TGTGCCAGCGGGTCCGTGAACACTGAAGCTTTCTTT
>TRBV28|-|many|15|TRBJ1-5
CASRRFRESNQPQHF
TGTGCCAGCAGGCGATTTCGGGAGAGCAATCAGCCCCAGCATTTT
>TRBV9|-|-|12|TRBJ1-2
CASSGTGNGYTF
TGTGCCAGCAGCGGAACAGGGAATGGCTACACCTTC
>TRBV5-8|TRBD2|-|14|TRBJ2-1
CASSAGGSYNEQFF
TGTGCCAGCTCGGCGGGAGGGTCCTACAATGAGCAGTTCTTC
>TRBV27|-|once|11|TRBJ1-5
CASNLNQPQHF
TGTGCCAGCAACTTGAATCAGCCCCAGCATTTT
>TRBV6-2/TRBV6-3|TRBD1|-|16|TRBJ1-5
CASSPRTGLYNQPQHF
TGTGCCAGCAGTCCCAGGACAGGCTTATACAATCAGCCCCAGCATTTT
>TRBV6-2/TRBV6-3|TRBD2|-|17|TRBJ2-3
CASTFSGLAGVVDTQYF
TGTGCCAGCACCTTTTCGGGACTAGCGGGGGTTGTCGATACGCAGTATTTT
>TRBV4-3|TRBD1|-|15|TRBJ1-3
CASSQGTGVGNTIYF
TGCGCCAGCAGCCAAGGGACAGGGGTCGGAAACACCATATATTTT
>TRBV19|-|few|15|TRBJ2-2
CASSIIMGSTGELFF
TGTGCCAGTAGTATAATCATGGGATCGACCGGGGAGCTGTTTTTT
>TRBV27|TRBD1|-|16|TRBJ2-5
CASSTIPTGPPETQYF
TGTGCCAGCAGTACCATCCCGACAGGGCCGCCTGAGACCCAGTACTTC
>TRBV20-1|-|-|15|TRBJ2-3
CSAQWGRGGTDTQYF
TGCAGTGCTCAGTGGGGGCGGGGCGGGACAGATACGCAGTATTTT
>TRBV13|-|many|15|TRBJ2-1
CASSFGGSSYNEQFF
TGTGCCAGCAGCTTCGGGGGCAGCTCCTACAATGAGCAGTTCTTC